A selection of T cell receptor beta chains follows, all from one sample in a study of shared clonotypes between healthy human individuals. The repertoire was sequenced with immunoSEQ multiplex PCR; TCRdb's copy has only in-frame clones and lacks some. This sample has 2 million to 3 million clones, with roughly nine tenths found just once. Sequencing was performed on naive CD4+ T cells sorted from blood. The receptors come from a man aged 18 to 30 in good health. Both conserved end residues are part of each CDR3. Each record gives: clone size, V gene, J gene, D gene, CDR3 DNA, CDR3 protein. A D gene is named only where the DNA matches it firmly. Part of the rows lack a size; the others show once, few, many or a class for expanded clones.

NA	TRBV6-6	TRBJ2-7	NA	TGTGCCAGCAGTTACACGCGGACAGCCTCCTACGAGCAGTACTTC	CASSYTRTASYEQYF
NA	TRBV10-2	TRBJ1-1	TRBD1	TGCGCCAGCAGGGGGGGACAGGGGAACACTGAAGCTTTCTTT	CASRGGQGNTEAFF
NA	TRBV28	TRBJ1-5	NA	TGTGCCAGCAGTTCCCAGAATCAGCCCCAGCATTTT	CASSSQNQPQHF
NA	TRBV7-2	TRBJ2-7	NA	TGTGCCAGCAGCCCTCGAAGCTCCTACGAGCAGTACTTC	CASSPRSSYEQYF
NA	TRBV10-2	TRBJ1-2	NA	TGCGCCAGCAGTGAGTCAGGGGGAGGCGGCTATGGCTACACCTTC	CASSESGGGGYGYTF
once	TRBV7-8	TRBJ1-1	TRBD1	TGTGCCAGCAGCTCCCGGGTACAGGGGATTCCTACTGAAGCTTTCTTT	CASSSRVQGIPTEAFF
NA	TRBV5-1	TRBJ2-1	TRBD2	TGCGCCAGCAGCTTGGTGGCTAGCGGGCCCCCCTACAATGAGCAGTTCTTC	CASSLVASGPPYNEQFF
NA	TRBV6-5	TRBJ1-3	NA	TGTGCCAGCAGCTTAACGACAGGTGGAAACACCATATATTTT	CASSLTTGGNTIYF
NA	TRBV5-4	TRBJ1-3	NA	TGTGCCGCCAAGGTCGGGGGAACTGGAAACACCATATATTTT	CAAKVGGTGNTIYF
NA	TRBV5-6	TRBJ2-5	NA	TGTGCCAGCAGCTTGGGGGGTTTGGAGACCCAGTACTTC	CASSLGGLETQYF
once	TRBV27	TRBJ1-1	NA	TGTGCCAGCAGTTTACGAGGTGGGGGCACTGAAGCTTTCTTT	CASSLRGGGTEAFF
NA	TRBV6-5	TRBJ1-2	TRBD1	TGTGCCAGCAGTTACGGGACGGGCAGGGGGTATGGCTACACCTTC	CASSYGTGRGYGYTF
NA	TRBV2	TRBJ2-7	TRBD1	TGTGCCAGCAGTTCGGACAGGGCGATCGAGCAGTACTTC	CASSSDRAIEQYF
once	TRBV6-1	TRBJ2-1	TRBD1	TGTGCCAGTGGCGCGGGGACAGGGGGTTACAATGAGCAGTTCTTC	CASGAGTGGYNEQFF
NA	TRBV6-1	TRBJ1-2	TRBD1	TGTGCCAGCAGTGATCCCGGGACAGGGAATGGCTACACCTTC	CASSDPGTGNGYTF
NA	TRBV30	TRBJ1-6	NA	TGTGCCTCAGGAGAAGGTAATTCACCCCTCCACTTT	CASGEGNSPLHF
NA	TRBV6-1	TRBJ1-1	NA	TGTGCCAGCAGTCAAGGACTCTTATACACTGAAGCTTTCTTT	CASSQGLLYTEAFF
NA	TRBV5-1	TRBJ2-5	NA	TGCGCCAGCAGCTTGGGCCCCAGCCGTTTCCAAGAGACCCAGTACTTC	CASSLGPSRFQETQYF
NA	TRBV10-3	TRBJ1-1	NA	TGTGCCATCAGTGAGCAGGAGTACACTGAAGCTTTCTTT	CAISEQEYTEAFF
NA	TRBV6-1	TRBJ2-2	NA	TGTGCCAGCAGTGGCCGGACAGAGTGGGGGGAGCTGTTTTTT	CASSGRTEWGELFF
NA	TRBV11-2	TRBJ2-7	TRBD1	TGTGCCAGCAGCTTAGATCTAGGGACAGGAACATACGAGCAGTACTTC	CASSLDLGTGTYEQYF
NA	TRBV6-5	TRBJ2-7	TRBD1	TGTGCCAGCAGTTACTCGCGCCAGGGGGCCTACGAGCAGTACTTC	CASSYSRQGAYEQYF
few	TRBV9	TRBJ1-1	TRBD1	TGTGCCAGCAGCGCTCAAGGACAGGGGAAAGCTTTCTTT	CASSAQGQGKAFF
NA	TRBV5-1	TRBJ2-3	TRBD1	TGCGCCAGCAGCCTAGGGGGCACAACAGATACGCAGTATTTT	CASSLGGTTDTQYF
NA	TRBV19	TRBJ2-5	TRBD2	TGTGCCAGTAGTAGGACTAGCGGTACTATACAAGAGACCCAGTACTTC	CASSRTSGTIQETQYF
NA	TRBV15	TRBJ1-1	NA	TGTGCCACGTCTTACCGGGCAGGGAACACTGAAGCTTTCTTT	CATSYRAGNTEAFF
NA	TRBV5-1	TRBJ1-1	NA	TGCGCCAGCAGTCTAGAAGGCGCTGAAGCTTTCTTT	CASSLEGAEAFF
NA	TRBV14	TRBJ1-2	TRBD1	TGTGCCAGCAGCCCGGGACAGGGAGCGGTCTATGGCTACACCTTC	CASSPGQGAVYGYTF
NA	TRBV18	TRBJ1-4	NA	TGTGCCAGCTCACCGGATGGGGCGCCTAATGAAAAACTGTTTTTT	CASSPDGAPNEKLFF
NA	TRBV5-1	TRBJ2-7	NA	TGCGCCAGCAGCTTCCGGGACACCATCTACGAGCAGTACTTC	CASSFRDTIYEQYF
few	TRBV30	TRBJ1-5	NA	TGTGCCTGGAGTGTGGGGACACAAAATCAGCCCCAGCATTTT	CAWSVGTQNQPQHF
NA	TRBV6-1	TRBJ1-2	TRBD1	TGTGCCAGCAGTGACGCAGGGGGCTCTGGCTACACCTTC	CASSDAGGSGYTF
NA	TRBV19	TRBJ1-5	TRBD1	TGTGCCAGTAGCCTGACAGGGGGCGATCAGCCCCAGCATTTT	CASSLTGGDQPQHF
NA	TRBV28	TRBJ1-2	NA	TGTGCCAGCAGTGCGGGGTCTGTTAACTATGGCTACACCTTC	CASSAGSVNYGYTF
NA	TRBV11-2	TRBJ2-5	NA	TGTGCCAGCAGCCCTGGCGCGCGAGAGACCCAGTACTTC	CASSPGARETQYF
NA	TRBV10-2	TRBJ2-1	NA	TGCGCCAGCAGCAACACTGCTCACGCCTACAATGAGCAGTTCTTC	CASSNTAHAYNEQFF
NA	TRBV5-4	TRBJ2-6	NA	TGTGCCAGCAGCTCCCAAACAGACTCTGGGGCCAACGTCCTGACTTTC	CASSSQTDSGANVLTF
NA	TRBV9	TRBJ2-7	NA	TGTGCCAGCAGCGTAGAACAGGGAGGAGATGAGCAGTACTTC	CASSVEQGGDEQYF
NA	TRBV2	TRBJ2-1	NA	TGTGCCAGCATGGGGCGGGGGCCCTACAATGAGCAGTTCTTC	CASMGRGPYNEQFF
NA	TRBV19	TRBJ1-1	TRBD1	TGTGCCAGTAGTAGAGGGGGCATCGTTCATGAAGCTTTCTTT	CASSRGGIVHEAFF
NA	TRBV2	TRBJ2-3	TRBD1	TGTGCCAGCAGACCCGGGACAGGGCAACGCACAGATACGCAGTATTTT	CASRPGTGQRTDTQYF
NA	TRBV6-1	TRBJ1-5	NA	TGTGCCAGCAGTACGGACGGCGGACCCAATCAGCCCCAGCATTTT	CASSTDGGPNQPQHF
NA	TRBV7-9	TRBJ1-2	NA	TGTGCCAGCAGCCCCCAGCTCCAGCTTAACTATGGCTACACCTTC	CASSPQLQLNYGYTF
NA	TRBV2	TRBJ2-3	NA	TGTGCCAGCAGCCTGGGGACACCTAGCACAGATACGCAGTATTTT	CASSLGTPSTDTQYF
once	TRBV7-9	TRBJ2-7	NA	TGTGCCAGCAGCTACTTTGAGGGAGGATCAGGTGAGCAGTACTTC	CASSYFEGGSGEQYF
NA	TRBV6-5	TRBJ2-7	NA	TGTGCCACCCAAAGGGGCAGGGGAACCTACGAGCAGTACTTC	CATQRGRGTYEQYF
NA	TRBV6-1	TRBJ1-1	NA	TGTGCCAGCAGTGCTGGGAGGAACACTGAAGCTTTCTTT	CASSAGRNTEAFF
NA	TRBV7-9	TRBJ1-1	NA	TGTGCCAGCAGCTTCTCCGATATTGAAGCTTTCTTT	CASSFSDIEAFF
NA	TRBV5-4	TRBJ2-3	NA	TGTGCCAGCAGCGCCGGGACTCTCACCACAGATACGCAGTATTTT	CASSAGTLTTDTQYF
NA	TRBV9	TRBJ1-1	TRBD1	TGTGCCAGCAGCAGGCTGCAGGGGGTGAACACTGAAGCTTTCTTT	CASSRLQGVNTEAFF
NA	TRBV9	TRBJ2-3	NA	TGTGCCAGCAGCGTAAATCCTCGCACAGATACGCAGTATTTT	CASSVNPRTDTQYF
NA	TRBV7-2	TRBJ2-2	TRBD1	TGTGCCAGCAGCTCCAAACAGGGGCGGGGGGAGCTGTTTTTT	CASSSKQGRGELFF
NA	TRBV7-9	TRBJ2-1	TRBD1	TGTGCCAGCAGCTTACTCCGACAGGGCGATGAGCAGTTCTTC	CASSLLRQGDEQFF
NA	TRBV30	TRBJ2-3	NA	TGTGCCTGGAGTGTTTCCCTGGGAGATACGCAGTATTTT	CAWSVSLGDTQYF